This entry lists 21 T cell receptor beta chains sequenced from one sample in a study of blood T cell repertoires in COVID-19. Profiled with immunoSEQ multiplex PCR; TCRdb holds only in-frame clones, not every one. Of a few hundred thousand clones listed, 65% to 90% are singletons. Material: peripheral blood. Receptor source: a man in his forties who had recovered from COVID-19.

The chain employs TRBV21-1 and TRBJ1-1; the DNA was not used to check the table's D call, TRBD1. TRBV21-1 is given as a pseudogene. The length of the CDR3 is 16 residues. This CDR3 reads CASSKDGQIKETEAFF. The CDR3 DNA reads as TGTGCCAGCAGCAAAGACGGACAAATTAAAGAGACTGAAGCTTTCTTT.

The sample holds a few counts of this clone. The chain is built from TRBV30 and TRBJ2-5; 9 positions agree with TRBD1. V was pared by 7 bases and J by 4 bases, with 4 bases of the junction left unmatched. In germline, CDR1 is GTSNPN, CDR2 SVGIG (reference sequence). This CDR3 region has 12 residues. CDR3 residues: CALGQGIETQYF. CDR3 coding DNA: TGTGCCTTGGGACAGGGTATAGAGACCCAGTACTTC.

The V call is TRBV19, the J call TRBJ1-2, with D possibly being TRBD1 (5 bases). Germline CDR1 LNHDA, CDR2 SQIVND (reference sequence). V lost 4 bases, J lost 1 base, and 10 bases lay in between. CDR3 length equals 14 residues. CDR3 protein: CASSTRQSNYGYTF. The CDR3 DNA reads TGTGCCAGTAGTACCCGACAGAGTAACTATGGCTACACCTTC.

The count of this clone is one. The rearrangement uses TRBV30 and TRBJ1-4, with 9 bases lining up with TRBD1. The CDR3 contains 16 residues. V lost 4 bases, J lost 3 bases, and 9 bases stayed unmatched. Germline V gene sequence: CDR1 GTSNPN, CDR2 SVGIG (reference sequence). The CDR3 loop is CAWNGGQGNANEKLFF. The DNA of the CDR3 is TGTGCCTGGAATGGGGGACAGGGTAACGCTAATGAAAAACTGTTTTTT.

The chain is built from TRBV11-3 and TRBJ2-7; 7 bases map to TRBD1. The length of the CDR3 is 13 residues. V lost 5 bases to trimming and J lost 2 bases; unmatched junction nucleotides: 3. Germline loops: CDR1 SGHNT, CDR2 YENEEA. As DNA, the CDR3 is TGTGCCAGCAGCCCAGGACAGGCCTACGAGCAGTACTTC. It codes for CASSPGQAYEQYF.

This clone was detected only a few times. V and J are TRBV11-3 and TRBJ1-1, with 10 bases lining up with TRBD1. Trimming at V came to 4 bases and at J to 3 bases, leaving 2 bases not matched to a gene. CDR1 and CDR2 from the germline V gene are SGHNT and YENEEA. There are 14 residues in the CDR3. CDR3 nucleotides: TGTGCCAGCAGCTGGACAGGGGGAGACACTGAAGCTTTCTTT. Translated: CASSWTGGDTEAFF.

This clone showed up many times. Other DNA sequences of this sample code for an identical CDR3. The rearrangement uses TRBV20-1 and TRBJ1-1; D is possibly TRBD1 (5 bases). From germline, CDR1 is DFQATT and CDR2 SNEGSKA (reference sequence). V dropped 3 bases and J dropped 4 bases, with 12 bases sitting between them. The CDR3 runs 13 residues. CDR3 DNA sequence: TGCAGTGCTAGTTCCCGGGGGGGCACTGAAGCTTTCTTT. Amino acids: CSASSRGGTEAFF.

The chain carries TRBV18 and TRBJ2-7; TRBD1 matches 9 bases. Trimming at V came to 3 bases and at J to 6 bases, leaving 6 bases not matched to a gene. The germline V gene encodes CDR1 KGHSH and CDR2 LQKENI. The CDR3 is made up of 14 amino acids. CDR3 loop: CASSPWTGEGEQYF. Written as DNA, the CDR3 is TGTGCCAGCTCACCGTGGACAGGGGAGGGCGAGCAGTACTTC.

The chain uses TRBV24-1 and TRBJ2-3; D ambiguous. V shed 4 bases and J shed 2 bases, with 15 bases lying between them. This CDR3 comprises 16 residues. Per germline, CDR1 KGHDR and CDR2 SFDVKD. In DNA, the CDR3 is TGTGCCACCAGTGACCAAGGAGAAGGCCCCACAGATACGCAGTATTTT. Amino acids: CATSDQGEGPTDTQYF.

There are a few counts of this clone. The rearrangement uses TRBV21-1 and TRBJ2-2; the D call in the table, TRBD1, was not verified against the DNA. TRBV21-1 is deemed a pseudogene. This CDR3 is built from 16 residues. CDR3 sequence (DNA): TGTGCCAGCAGCAAACTTGGGGACAGTAACACCGGGGAGCTGTTTTTT. Residues: CASSKLGDSNTGELFF.

The rearrangement joins TRBV19 to TRBJ2-1; a possible D gene is TRBD2 (6 bases). CDR3 length: 14 residues. The germline V gene has CDR1 LNHDA and CDR2 SQIVND (reference sequence). V was trimmed by 3 bases and J by 2 bases, leaving 8 bases between them. Here the CDR3 reads CASSIRETYNEQFF. The CDR3 region has the DNA TGTGCCAGTAGTATCCGGGAGACCTACAATGAGCAGTTCTTC. Filled out from reference TRBV19 and TRBJ2-1, the complete variable domain reads DGGITQSPKYLFRKEGQNVTLSCEQNLNHDAMYWYRQDPGQGLRLIYYSQIVNDFQKGDIAEGYSVSREKKESFPLTVTSAQKNPTAFYLCASSIRETYNEQFFGPGTRLTVL.

A word on this clone: Germline and junction disagree at one end, which may indicate a read error. The genes are TRBV5-1 and TRBJ2-3, with D possibly TRBD2 on 6 matching bases. Germline CDR1 reads SGHRS; CDR2 reads YFSETQ. CDR3 length: 11 residues. The CDR3 is CASRLEGSQYF. The CDR3 nucleotides are TGCGCCAGCAGGTTGGAGGGGTCGCAGTATTTT.

The chain uses TRBV30 and TRBJ2-6, with no clear D. The CDR3 has 11 residues. CDR1 and CDR2 (germline): GTSNPN, SVGIG (reference sequence). Trimming removed 2 bases at V and 8 bases at J, with 4 bases between. CDR3 sequence: CAWSQTNVLTF. DNA for the CDR3: TGTGCCTGGAGTCAAACCAACGTCCTGACTTTC.

The rearrangement links TRBV30 to TRBJ1-3; D perhaps matches TRBD1 (5 bases). V gave up 4 bases and J gave up 1 base, with 11 bases separating them. The CDR3 loop spans 14 amino acids. Germline V gene data show CDR1 as GTSNPN and CDR2 as SVGIG (reference sequence). The CDR3 is CAWIIRGSGNTIYF. In nucleotides, the CDR3 is TGTGCCTGGATTATTAGGGGTTCTGGAAACACCATATATTTT.

The chain has TRBV10-3 and TRBJ1-2; 10 positions match TRBD1. There are 14 residues in the CDR3. Germline CDR1 ENHRY, CDR2 SYGVKD. V dropped 11 bases and J dropped 6; count of bases not matched to a gene: 12. CDR3 bases: TGTGCCTCCCAGACAGGGGGCCTAGTGGATGGCTACACCTTC. It specifies CASQTGGLVDGYTF.

V and J are TRBV6-6 and TRBJ2-5; D uncertain. Germline V gene sequence: CDR1 MNHNY, CDR2 SVGAGI (reference sequence). The CDR3 length is 13 residues. The V end was cut by 8 bases, the J end by 3 bases, with 13 bases between. The CDR3 protein is CASSTDPKETQYF. CDR3 coding DNA: TGTGCCAGCTCGACTGATCCGAAAGAGACCCAGTACTTC.

The chain has TRBV5-5 and TRBJ1-6; 7 nucleotides match TRBD1. The germline gives CDR1 SGHKS, CDR2 YYEKEE (reference sequence). With V trimmed by 2 bases and J by 9 bases, 11 bases remained unmatched. This CDR3 has 16 residues. CDR3 DNA: TGTGCCAGCAGCTTAGGTCCCGGACAGGTACTTTCACCCCTCCACTTT. This codes for CASSLGPGQVLSPLHF.

The chain links TRBV5-5 to TRBJ1-2, with a weak D call TRBD1 (5 bases). V was trimmed by 0 bases and J by 5 bases, leaving 14 bases between them. This CDR3 contains 15 residues. Germline CDR1 SGHKS, CDR2 YYEKEE (reference sequence). DNA for the CDR3: TGTGCCAGCAGCTTGGGTGCTCAGGGAGGGTATGGCTACACCTTC. Its translation is CASSLGAQGGYGYTF.

This chain joins TRBV7-9 and TRBJ2-2, with 10 positions matching TRBD1. CDR3 length equals 17 residues. Germline V gene lookup returns CDR1 SEHNR and CDR2 FQNEAQ (reference sequence). After removal of 8 bases from V and 5 bases from J, the junction contained 14 bases not matched to a gene. In DNA form, the CDR3 reads TGTGCCAGCGGCCAACCGAAGGGACAGGGGAGAACCGGGGAGCTGTTTTTT. Translation gives CASGQPKGQGRTGELFF. Full variable domain (outside the CDR3, taken from reference TRBV7-9 and TRBJ2-2): DTGVSQNPRHKITKRGQNVTFRCDPISEHNRLYWYRQTLGQGPEFLTYFQNEAQLEKSRLLSDRFSAERPKGSFSTLEIQRTEQGDSAMYLCASGQPKGQGRTGELFFGEGSRLTVL.

The CDR3, as DNA: TGTGCCAGCAGCTTAGTCCTAGCGGGGGGCCCCGGACAAGAGACCCAGTACTTC. Translation gives CASSLVLAGGPGQETQYF. This chain connects TRBV7-2 to TRBJ2-5, with 11 positions matching TRBD2. V lost 1 base to trimming and J lost 2 bases; unmatched junction nucleotides: 9. This CDR3 region has 18 residues. The germline V gene encodes CDR1 SGHTA and CDR2 FQGNSA.

The sample holds a few counts of this clone. The chain recombines TRBV9 with TRBJ2-2, with TRBD2 matching 13 bases. Germline V gene lookup returns CDR1 SGDLS and CDR2 YYNGEE. The V and J ends lost 0 bases and 5 bases, in that order; junction bases with no gene match: 10. The CDR3 has 19 residues. The CDR3 sequence is CASSVGTSGSLRPTGELFF. Written as DNA, the CDR3 is TGTGCCAGCAGCGTAGGGACTAGCGGGAGCCTACGACCAACCGGGGAGCTGTTTTTT. Variable domain in full (rest from reference TRBV9 and TRBJ2-2): DSGVTQTPKHLITATGQRVTLRCSPRSGDLSVYWYQQSLDQGLQFLIQYYNGEERAKGNILERFSAQQFPDLHSELNLSSLELGDSALYFCASSVGTSGSLRPTGELFFGEGSRLTVL.